The TCR beta chain under discussion was sequenced for a study of PD-L1 blockade in urothelial cancer. Trimming removed 2 bases at V and 3 bases at J, with 7 bases between. CDR1 KGHSH and CDR2 LQKENI come from the germline V gene. This CDR3 contains 13 residues. Measured with immunoSEQ multiplex PCR; TCRdb has only the in-frame clones, and not every one. The sample carries some 50,000 clones, around nine tenths recorded once. Study results and caveats: Below-median pretreatment blood TCR clonality predicted better survival.

This clone was detected only once. The antigen remains unidentified. As to time point: pretreatment peripheral blood. V is TRBV18 and J is TRBJ1-2; D gene uncertain. The specimen comprised PBMCs, sampled around atezolizumab (anti-PD-L1) treatment. The clonotype was recovered from an older woman with urothelial cancer. The CDR3 nucleotides are TGTGCCAGCTCACCAGCAACAGACTATGGCTACACCTTC. It encodes CASSPATDYGYTF.